The rows below give T cell receptor beta chains drawn from one sample of a study of Ad26.COV2.S vaccination and SARS-CoV-2 variants. Generated by immunoSEQ multiplex PCR, the TCRdb table keeps only in-frame clones and is missing some. The table lists more than 250,000 clones, around 87% of them singletons. The sequencing used peripheral blood, collected in a trial of Ad26.COV2.S vaccine versus placebo. The receptors come from a person aged 18-60 years who received the Ad26.COV2.S COVID-19 vaccine or a placebo. CDR3s leave out the opening cysteine and the closing phenylalanine or tryptophan.

cdr3_aa v_call
ATSRAVSGGGETQY TRBV15
ASSPPYGRQYEQY TRBV18
ASSSEETQY TRBV18
ASGVNQPQH TRBV19
ASRKGPLNYGYT TRBV27
SVSSQDYGYT TRBV29-1
ASSKGSAGGTEQY TRBV28
ASKDSATNEKLF TRBV5-1
ASSYGRYKF TRBV6-5
ASSRIAASSYNEQF TRBV5-1
ASSLLAANTGELF TRBV4-2
ASSPTGVFEAF TRBV12-3/TRBV12-4
ASSYLAVAYNEQF TRBV7-8
ASSQDQRSGNTIY TRBV4-3
ASSLQFRAATSNQPQH TRBV2
ATGAGPDNSPLH TRBV3-1/TRBV3-2
ASSTGQAYNSPLH TRBV19
ASSVGGWEDDYGYT TRBV9
ASSLRIWGVEQY TRBV28
ASSFLQQGNTIY TRBV7-6
ASSLGVGKLF TRBV4-3